This T cell receptor beta chain derives from a study of shared clonotypes between healthy human individuals. Remarks on this clone: Other nucleotide sequences in the sample specify the same CDR3.

The CDR3 consists of 15 residues. V was trimmed by 5 bases and J by 0 bases, leaving 13 bases between them. Germline V gene data show CDR1 as SGHRS and CDR2 as YFSETQ. Data came from immunoSEQ multiplex PCR; TCRdb stores just in-frame clones and leaves some out. The sample has around 480,000 clones; roughly 85% are singletons. What was sequenced was PBMCs. The chain has TRBV5-1 and TRBJ2-3; D remains unclear. The sequence derives from a woman in her 40s in good health. Some clones in this sample may be carry-over from other donors' samples. CDR3 DNA: TGCGCCAGCAGACGAGAGATTACTAGCACAGATACGCAGTATTTT. Its protein product is CASRREITSTDTQYF.